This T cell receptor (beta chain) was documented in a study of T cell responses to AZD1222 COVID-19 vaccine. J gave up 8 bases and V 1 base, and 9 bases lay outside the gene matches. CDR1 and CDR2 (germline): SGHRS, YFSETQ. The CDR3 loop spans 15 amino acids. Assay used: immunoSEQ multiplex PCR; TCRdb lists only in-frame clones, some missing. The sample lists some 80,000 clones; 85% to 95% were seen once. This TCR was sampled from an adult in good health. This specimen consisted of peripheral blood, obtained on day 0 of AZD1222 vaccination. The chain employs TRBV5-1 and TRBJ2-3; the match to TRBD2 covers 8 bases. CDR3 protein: CASSLTSGGDGTQYF. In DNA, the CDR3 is TGCGCCAGCAGCTTGACTAGCGGTGGGGATGGTACGCAGTATTTT.